Listed below are T cell receptor beta chains from one sample, sequenced in a study of T cell repertoires in cytomegalovirus infection. TCRdb fed the reads into MiXCR, producing one record per CDR3 protein. The sample lists about 570,000 distinct CDR3 sequences; 40% were seen once. Their recognized antigens are unknown. Source: cultured PBMCs, taken from culture after CMV antigen stimulation. Receptors were obtained from a human donor in good health (CMV status not recorded). Some clones in this sample may be carry-over from other donors' samples. CDR3s include the opening cysteine and the closing phenylalanine or tryptophan. Fields, in order: D gene, V gene, J gene, clone size, CDR3 protein, CDR3 DNA. The D gene is left open where the match is weak. Clone size appears in some rows only: once, few, many, or a class for an expanded clone.

NA,TRBV7-2,TRBJ1-4,few,CASSPPAGTREKLFF,TGTGCCAGCAGCCCTCCAGCGGGGACGAGAGAAAAACTGTTTTTT
NA,TRBV7-2,TRBJ1-2,NA,CASSLAGGDSLRYTF,TGTGCCAGCAGCTTAGCGGGGGGCGATAGTTTACGCTACACCTTC
TRBD2,TRBV19,TRBJ2-5,NA,CASSLMGLEETQYF,TGTGCCAGTAGTCTGATGGGACTAGAAGAGACCCAGTACTTC
NA,TRBV5-5,TRBJ2-1,few,CASSHYSDEQFF,TGTGCCAGCAGCCATTATAGCGATGAGCAGTTCTTC
NA,TRBV12-3/TRBV12-4,TRBJ1-6,NA,CASSRFASPLHF,TGTGCCAGCAGCCGCTTTGCTTCACCCCTCCACTTT
NA,TRBV7-6,TRBJ1-4,NA,CASSPRAHGNEKLFF,TGTGCCAGCAGCCCCCGGGCGCACGGTAATGAAAAACTGTTTTTT
NA,TRBV7-6,TRBJ1-5,NA,CASSPRLTGQPQHF,TGTGCCAGCAGCCCGAGATTAACCGGTCAGCCCCAGCATTTT
TRBD1,TRBV28,TRBJ2-7,NA,CASIPGGTGFVRISYEQYF,TGTGCCAGCATCCCTGGGGGGACAGGGTTCGTTCGAATCTCCTACGAGCAGTACTTC
NA,TRBV6-2/TRBV6-3,TRBJ2-7,NA,CASSYSLGAYEQYF,TGTGCCAGCAGTTACTCTTTGGGAGCCTACGAGCAGTACTTC
NA,TRBV7-2,TRBJ1-2,NA,CASRGAGGGGYTF,TGTGCCAGCAGGGGAGCGGGGGGAGGTGGCTACACCTTC
TRBD2,TRBV4-3,TRBJ2-1,once,CASSQGVREAYEQFF,TGCGCCAGCAGCCAAGGCGTGCGGGAGGCCTATGAGCAGTTCTTC
NA,TRBV7-9,TRBJ1-2,few,CASSPSLTNYGYTF,TGTGCCAGCAGCCCCAGCTTAACTAACTATGGCTACACCTTC
NA,TRBV10-3,TRBJ2-5,NA,CAISLGRYQETQYF,TGTGCCATCAGTCTAGGACGGTACCAAGAGACCCAGTACTTC
NA,TRBV6-1,TRBJ2-2,NA,CASSGSNTGELFF,TGTGCCAGCAGTGGAAGTAACACCGGGGAGCTGTTTTTT
NA,TRBV12-3/TRBV12-4,TRBJ2-2,few,CASTLLAGQNTGELFF,TGTGCCAGCACCCTCCTGGCGGGACAGAACACCGGGGAGCTGTTTTTT
NA,TRBV19,TRBJ2-1,NA,CASSISEGSYNEQFF,TGTGCCAGTAGTATATCTGAGGGCTCCTACAATGAGCAGTTCTTC
NA,TRBV11-2,TRBJ1-6,NA,CASSLSFGGLGSPLHF,TGTGCCAGCAGCTTATCATTTGGAGGGTTAGGTTCACCCCTCCACTTT
TRBD1,TRBV7-4,TRBJ2-3,NA,CASSFPDRALGDTQYF,TGTGCCAGCAGCTTCCCAGACAGGGCACTCGGGGATACGCAGTATTTT
TRBD2,TRBV4-2,TRBJ2-7,NA,CASSPQASGGPQYF,TGTGCCAGCAGCCCCCAGGCTAGCGGGGGGCCTCAGTACTTC
TRBD1,TRBV6-6,TRBJ1-1,few,CASSYSADRTAEAFF,TGTGCCAGCAGTTACTCTGCGGACAGGACGGCTGAAGCTTTCTTT
TRBD1,TRBV2,TRBJ1-2,NA,CASSVETGSSYGYTF,TGTGCCAGCAGTGTTGAGACAGGGAGCTCCTATGGCTACACCTTC
NA,TRBV7-9,TRBJ2-7,NA,CASSFSVVGYRYEQYF,TGTGCCAGCAGCTTTTCGGTCGTAGGGTATCGGTACGAGCAGTACTTC
TRBD1,TRBV6-8,TRBJ2-6,NA,CASSRQGKHVLTF,TGTGCCAGCAGTCGACAGGGTAAACACGTCCTGACTTTC
NA,TRBV25-1,TRBJ2-1,NA,CASSLARRAGSDEQFF,TGTGCCAGCAGCCTTGCCCGTAGGGCTGGGAGCGATGAGCAGTTCTTC
NA,TRBV29-1,TRBJ1-1,NA,CSVELRLTDTEAFF,TGCAGCGTTGAACTGAGACTGACGGACACTGAAGCTTTCTTT
NA,TRBV5-4,TRBJ2-2,few,CASSPGGRLDTGELFF,TGTGCCAGCAGCCCGGGGGGCAGGCTAGACACCGGGGAGCTGTTTTTT
TRBD2,TRBV18,TRBJ2-1,NA,CASSLLAGFYNEQFF,TGTGCCAGCTCACTCCTAGCGGGGTTCTACAATGAGCAGTTCTTC
TRBD2,TRBV4-1,TRBJ2-3,NA,CASSLQESGGDTQYF,TGCGCCAGCAGCCTCCAAGAGAGCGGGGGAGATACGCAGTATTTT
NA,TRBV27,TRBJ2-3,few,CASSLSRRRDTQYF,TGTGCCAGCAGTTTGAGTAGAAGGCGGGATACGCAGTATTTT
NA,TRBV11-1,TRBJ2-3,NA,CASSAQLLSAGTQYF,TGTGCCAGCAGCGCTCAACTATTATCGGCGGGTACGCAGTATTTT
TRBD2,TRBV20-1,TRBJ2-7,NA,CSARHPGGSGSYEQYF,TGCAGTGCTAGGCACCCCGGGGGTAGCGGGAGCTACGAGCAGTACTTC
TRBD1,TRBV14,TRBJ1-6,few,CASSQGQGLNSPLHF,TGTGCCAGCAGCCAGGGACAGGGGCTTAATTCACCCCTCCACTTT
NA,TRBV7-2,TRBJ1-2,few,CASSIRQMGYTF,TGTGCCAGCAGCATCCGACAGATGGGCTACACCTTC
NA,TRBV29-1,TRBJ1-2,NA,CSVMGVANYGYTF,TGCAGCGTTATGGGGGTTGCTAACTATGGCTACACCTTC
NA,TRBV19,TRBJ1-6,few,CASTPGRLDSPLHF,TGTGCCAGTACTCCGGGACGCCTTGATTCACCCCTCCACTTT
NA,TRBV2,TRBJ2-1,NA,CASSDWNTYNEQFF,TGTGCCAGCAGTGACTGGAATACCTACAATGAGCAGTTCTTC
NA,TRBV19,TRBJ2-2,few,CASNPGTSNTGELFF,TGTGCCAGTAATCCCGGGACATCGAACACCGGGGAGCTGTTTTTT
TRBD2,TRBV7-2,TRBJ2-2,NA,CASSLAGGSGELFF,TGTGCCAGCAGCTTAGCGGGGGGGTCCGGGGAGCTGTTTTTT
NA,TRBV12-3/TRBV12-4,TRBJ2-1,NA,CATAVTVHNEQFF,TGTGCCACCGCCGTGACCGTTCACAATGAGCAGTTCTTC
TRBD2,TRBV6-6,TRBJ2-3,NA,CASSYPGGARTDTQYF,TGTGCCAGCAGTTACCCCGGGGGGGCTAGAACAGATACGCAGTATTTT
NA,TRBV10-3,TRBJ1-1,NA,CAIRKTENTEAFF,TGTGCCATCAGAAAGACAGAGAACACTGAAGCTTTCTTT
TRBD1,TRBV18,TRBJ1-1,NA,CASSPRDRVTEAFF,TGTGCCAGCTCACCAAGGGACAGGGTGACTGAAGCTTTCTTT
NA,TRBV12-3/TRBV12-4,TRBJ2-2,NA,CASSLDYFAGELFF,TGTGCCAGCAGTTTGGACTATTTCGCCGGGGAGCTGTTTTTT
NA,TRBV2,TRBJ1-4,NA,CASSGTGEKLFF,TGTGCCAGCAGTGGGACTGGTGAAAAACTGTTTTTT
NA,TRBV20-1,TRBJ1-6,NA,CSAALQGGNSPLHF,TGCAGTGCGGCCCTTCAGGGTGGGAATTCACCCCTCCACTTT
TRBD1,TRBV4-1,TRBJ1-2,NA,CASSQGIGGVWGYTF,TGTGCCAGCAGCCAAGGGATAGGGGGCGTTTGGGGCTACACCTTC
NA,TRBV7-6,TRBJ1-4,few,CASSPMEGVKLFF,TGTGCCAGCAGCCCGATGGAGGGGGTAAAACTGTTTTTT
NA,TRBV2,TRBJ2-7,NA,CASIGGAAEQYF,TGTGCCAGCATCGGGGGCGCGGCCGAGCAGTACTTC
NA,TRBV4-1,TRBJ1-3,NA,CASSQAQDTIYF,TGCGCCAGCAGCCAAGCCCAGGACACCATATATTTT
TRBD2,TRBV6-2/TRBV6-3,TRBJ2-1,NA,CASSYPLAGPAPPPAYNEQFF,TGTGCCAGCAGTTACCCCCTAGCGGGACCAGCCCCCCCCCCCGCATACAATGAGCAGTTCTTC
NA,TRBV5-4,TRBJ1-4,NA,CASSLRLGFGEKLFF,TGTGCCAGCAGCTTGCGGCTAGGGTTCGGTGAAAAACTGTTTTTT